The 5 T cell receptor beta chains given below trace back to one sample, sequenced in a study of OX40 agonist ivuxolimab in advanced cancers. TCRdb keeps only in-frame clones here, not all; method: immunoSEQ multiplex PCR. The table includes around 98,000 clones, around 85% detected once. Sequences were derived from CD4+ or CD8+ T cells sorted from blood, sampled in a trial of the OX40 agonist ivuxolimab. Receptors were obtained from an adult with an advanced solid tumor such as melanoma, head and neck, liver or kidney cancer.

The chain carries TRBV2 and TRBJ2-7; TRBD1 is a possible D gene (5 bases). Germline CDR1 reads SNHLY; CDR2 reads FYNNEI. Trimming removed 6 bases from V and 3 bases from J, with 15 bases in between. CDR3 length: 14 residues. This chain's CDR3 is CASRVPTQGYEQYF. In DNA, the CDR3 is TGTGCCAGCAGGGTACCTACTCAGGGCTACGAGCAGTACTTC.

CDR3: CASSPLPTGEGGYTF. CDR3 nucleotide sequence: TGTGCCAGCAGCCCCCTACCCACAGGAGAGGGCGGCTACACCTTC. The J gene is TRBJ1-2, the V gene TRBV9; a weak D match, TRBD1 (5 bases). The germline V and J ends were trimmed by 4 bases and 8 bases, with 21 bases remaining between them. Per germline, CDR1 SGDLS and CDR2 YYNGEE. The CDR3 has 15 amino acids.

The chain joins TRBV10-3 to TRBJ2-3, with 7 positions matching TRBD2. V trimming: 11 bases; J trimming: 1 base; junction bases outside the gene matches: 6. CDR3 length: 13 amino acids. From germline, CDR1 is ENHRY and CDR2 SYGVKD. The CDR3 region has the DNA TGTGCCTCCGCGGGGGTCGGCACAGATACGCAGTATTTT. As protein: CASAGVGTDTQYF.

V gene TRBV6-5 combines with J gene TRBJ2-5; no definite D call. Germline V CDR1 and CDR2: MNHEY, SVGAGI. The CDR3 is made up of 15 amino acids. Trimming removed 5 bases at V and 2 bases at J, with 15 bases between. The chain's CDR3 is CASSPWGGVQETQYF. The CDR3 DNA sequence: TGTGCCAGCAGTCCATGGGGTGGGGTTCAAGAGACCCAGTACTTC.

This CDR3 reads CASTTRTSSLLAGYEQYF. CDR3 in DNA: TGTGCCAGTACCACCCGAACTAGCTCCCTCCTGGCTGGCTACGAGCAGTACTTC. This chain joins TRBV19 and TRBJ2-7, with D possibly TRBD2 on 6 matching bases. Germline assignment: CDR1 LNHDA and CDR2 SQIVND (reference sequence). This CDR3 is 18 amino acids long. V lost 7 bases and J lost 3, with 28 bases in between.